One sample yielded the 2 T cell receptor beta chains listed below, sequenced in a study of identifying expanded T cells in peripheral blood. Method: immunoSEQ multiplex PCR; TCRdb's copy keeps in-frame clones and lacks some. This repertoire shows fewer than 55,000 clones, around 82% found once; its top ten account for 12% to 15%. Sequencing was carried out using blood. The receptor set was obtained from a person aged 18 to 75 in good health.

This clone was detected only a few times. The gene calls are TRBV7-2 and TRBJ2-2; D is uncertain. CDR3 length: 13 amino acids. Germline V gene lookup returns CDR1 SGHTA and CDR2 FQGNSA. Trimming pared 5 bases from V and 2 bases from J, leaving 6 bases between. Here the CDR3 DNA reads TGTGCCAGCAGCGTCGTCAACACCGGGGAGCTGTTTTTT. It specifies CASSVVNTGELFF.

For the CDR3, the DNA is TGTGCCAGCAGTGAAGAGCCAGGGGGCAGGGCTTTCTTT. Translated: CASSEEPGGRAFF. J is TRBJ1-1 and V is TRBV6-1; 8 bases are a match to TRBD1. There are 13 residues in the CDR3. CDR1 and CDR2 (germline): MNHNS, SASEGT. Germline trimming cut 1 base from V and 11 bases from J; bases unmatched to any gene: 6.